These T cell receptor beta chains were read from a single sample in a study of T cell changes during pregnancy in multiple sclerosis. TCRdb keeps only in-frame clones here, not all; method: immunoSEQ multiplex PCR. The sample holds about 23,000 clones, roughly nine tenths seen once. Sequencing used CD8+ T cells from peripheral blood mononuclear cells, obtained after pregnancy. Receptors were obtained from a female donor with multiple sclerosis, enrolled in a pregnancy study. CDR3s include the opening cysteine and the closing phenylalanine or tryptophan. Each record gives: D gene, CDR3 length, V gene, J gene, clone size, CDR3 DNA, CDR3 protein. The D gene is left open where the match is weak. The size entry is marked missing in some rows and otherwise reads once, few, many or a size class.

>-|12|TRBV11-2|TRBJ1-1|-
TGTGCCAGCAGCCGCGGCGGGGGTGAAGCTTTCTTT
CASSRGGGEAFF
>-|13|TRBV7-6|TRBJ2-5|-
TGTGCCAGCGAAAGGGCCGGGAGCGTGACCCAGTACTTC
CASERAGSVTQYF
>-|13|TRBV7-2|TRBJ1-2|-
TGTGCCAGCAGCCCCCTCGGGGGGGCCGGCTACACCTTC
CASSPLGGAGYTF
>-|19|TRBV4-1|TRBJ2-2|-
TGCGCCAGCAGCCAAGATTTTTCAAGGGGCGGATCCAGGACCGGGGAGCTGTTTTTT
CASSQDFSRGGSRTGELFF
>-|13|TRBV14|TRBJ2-7|-
TGTGCCAGCAGCCAAATGGGAGGCCACGAGCAGTACTTC
CASSQMGGHEQYF
>-|13|TRBV5-6|TRBJ1-2|-
TGTGCCAGCAGTCCGACGGGGAACTATGGCTACACCTTC
CASSPTGNYGYTF
>TRBD2|15|TRBV27|TRBJ2-1|-
TGTGCCAGCAGTGCAGGGACTAGCGGGAAGAATGAGCAGTTCTTC
CASSAGTSGKNEQFF
>TRBD2|15|TRBV19|TRBJ2-2|-
TGTGCCAGTAGTTCAGCGGGAGGGCCGGGCGGGGAGCTGTTTTTT
CASSSAGGPGGELFF
>-|11|TRBV6-5|TRBJ2-7|few
TGTGCCAGCAGTTCCGGACTGGAGCAGTACTTC
CASSSGLEQYF
>TRBD2|17|TRBV7-8|TRBJ2-2|-
TGTGCCAGCAGCCCGGGACTAGCGGGAGAGGGGACCGGGGAGCTGTTTTTT
CASSPGLAGEGTGELFF
>-|12|TRBV5-1|TRBJ2-7|-
TGCGCCAGCAAAGGAAGAGGAAAGGAGCAGTACTTC
CASKGRGKEQYF
>-|11|TRBV13|TRBJ2-7|-
TGTGCCAGCAGCTTAGACGGCGAGCAGTACTTC
CASSLDGEQYF
>TRBD1|15|TRBV4-1|TRBJ2-5|-
TGCGCCAGCAGCCAAGCAGGGACAGGGTACGAGACCCAGTACTTC
CASSQAGTGYETQYF
>TRBD2|14|TRBV7-9|TRBJ2-1|-
TGTGCCAGCAGCTTAGTTCTAGCGGCCAATGAGCAGTTCTTC
CASSLVLAANEQFF
>TRBD2|14|TRBV5-4|TRBJ2-7|-
TGTGCCAGCAGCGGGAGGGGACGATACTACGAGCAGTACTTC
CASSGRGRYYEQYF
>-|13|TRBV5-1|TRBJ2-1|-
TGCGCCAGCAGCTTGTTCCTCGAGAATGAGCAGTTCTTC
CASSLFLENEQFF
>TRBD2|15|TRBV7-2|TRBJ2-1|few
TGTGCCTCCCGAGCGGGACTAGCGACCTACAATGAGCAGTTCTTC
CASRAGLATYNEQFF
>-|15|TRBV7-2|TRBJ2-7|-
TGTGCCAGCAGCTTCGTATCAGGGGGGTCCTACGAGCAGTACTTC
CASSFVSGGSYEQYF
>TRBD2|15|TRBV6-6|TRBJ2-5|-
TGTGCCAGCAGTACCCTCGGGGGGGCAGGGGAGACCCAGTACTTC
CASSTLGGAGETQYF
>-|17|TRBV5-1|TRBJ2-2|-
TGCGCCAGCAGCTTGACTAGCACGTACTCTTACACCGGGGAGCTGTTTTTT
CASSLTSTYSYTGELFF
>TRBD1|15|TRBV6-1|TRBJ2-7|-
TGTGCCAGCAGTGATCTTGGGGACAGGCCATACGAGCAGTACTTC
CASSDLGDRPYEQYF
>-|14|TRBV6-4|TRBJ1-2|few
TGTGCCAGCAGTGACTCCGCGGGGGGCTATGGCTACACCTTC
CASSDSAGGYGYTF
>TRBD2|16|TRBV4-3|TRBJ2-7|-
TGCGCCAGCAGCCAAGCAGAAGGTGGAGCGGGAAGCGAGCAGTACTTC
CASSQAEGGAGSEQYF
>-|14|TRBV28|TRBJ2-7|-
TGTGCCAGCAGCCCCAGGCTAGCGTTCTACGAGCAGTACTTC
CASSPRLAFYEQYF
>-|15|TRBV7-2|TRBJ1-2|-
TGTGCCAGCAGCTTATTTCCAGATTCTCTCTATGGCTACACCTTC
CASSLFPDSLYGYTF
>TRBD1|14|TRBV6-5|TRBJ1-1|-
TGTGCCAGCACGGGGACAGGGGACGGGGCTGAAGCTTTCTTT
CASTGTGDGAEAFF
>TRBD2|14|TRBV10-3|TRBJ2-3|-
TGTGCCATCAGGACTAGCGGGGATCTAGACACGCAGTATTTT
CAIRTSGDLDTQYF
>-|21|TRBV21-1|TRBJ2-5|few
TGTGCCAGCAGCTTAAAGATCCCGGCGGATTGGCGGGAGTTATTTTGGGAGACCCAGTACTTC
CASSLKIPADWRELFWETQYF
>TRBD2|16|TRBV6-5|TRBJ2-3|-
TGTGCCAGCAGTTACCTAGCGGGAGCTAGCACAGATACGCAGTATTTT
CASSYLAGASTDTQYF
>TRBD1|16|TRBV27|TRBJ1-3|-
TGTGCCAGCAGTGCGGGACAGCCGGGCTCTGGAAACACCATATATTTT
CASSAGQPGSGNTIYF
>-|12|TRBV10-2|TRBJ1-5|large
TGCGCCAGCAGGCGGTGGAATCAGCCCCAGCATTTT
CASRRWNQPQHF
>-|15|TRBV2|TRBJ2-2|-
TGTGCCAGCAGTGTAAGCGGGTTTCACACCGGGGAGCTGTTTTTT
CASSVSGFHTGELFF
>TRBD2|15|TRBV11-2|TRBJ2-3|-
TGTGCCAGCAGTCTCCTTAGCGGGAGCACAGATACGCAGTATTTT
CASSLLSGSTDTQYF
>TRBD2|13|TRBV4-3|TRBJ2-1|-
TGCGCCAGCAGCCAGGGCCGACTAGCCGAGCAGTTCTTC
CASSQGRLAEQFF
>-|14|TRBV4-1|TRBJ2-2|-
TGCGCCAGCAGCCTACTACAGGGTACCGGGGAGCTGTTTTTT
CASSLLQGTGELFF
>-|15|TRBV6-6|TRBJ2-7|-
TGTGCCAGCAGTTACTCAGGGGGAGACTCCTACGAGCAGTACTTC
CASSYSGGDSYEQYF
>-|15|TRBV18|TRBJ1-3|-
TGTGCCAGCTCACCATGGAGGGACGCTGGAAACACCATATATTTT
CASSPWRDAGNTIYF
>-|14|TRBV29-1|TRBJ2-2|-
TGCAGCGTTTTTACTATTACGAACACCGGGGAGCTGTTTTTT
CSVFTITNTGELFF
>TRBD1|14|TRBV27|TRBJ2-7|-
TGTGCCAGCAGTCCAACAGGGGGCGGCGACGAGCAGTACTTC
CASSPTGGGDEQYF
>TRBD2|15|TRBV6-5|TRBJ2-5|-
TGTGCCAGCAGTCAAACTAGCGGGGAACGGGAGACCCAGTACTTC
CASSQTSGERETQYF
>-|14|TRBV11-3|TRBJ2-7|-
TGTGCCAGCAGCTTACGGTATTCCCCCTACGAGCAGTACTTC
CASSLRYSPYEQYF
>TRBD2|18|TRBV2|TRBJ2-5|-
TGTGCCAGCGGGGAGGGCCCGGCTAGCGGATACTTCCAAGAGACCCAGTACTTC
CASGEGPASGYFQETQYF